Listed below are T cell receptor beta chains from one sample, sequenced in a study of T-cell reconstitution after alpha-beta-depleted transplantation in children. TCRdb analysed the PCR reads with MiXCR anew, one entry per CDR3 protein. Here the sample spans hundreds of thousands of distinct CDR3 sequences, 11% being singletons. The sample was PBMCs, taken before TCRalphabeta/CD19-depleted stem cell transplant. Receptors originate from a child under two years old with acute myeloid leukemia, due to receive a stem cell transplant. The CDR3 runs from the conserved cysteine through the conserved F or W. A D gene is named only where the DNA matches it firmly. Expanded clones are given a class, and other clones once, few, many or no size at all.

cdr3_nt: TGCGCCAGCAGCCAAGATCCGGGGCTCCAGGGGAGAGGGAACACCATATATTTT
cdr3_aa: CASSQDPGLQGRGNTIYF
v_call: TRBV4-3
d_call: .
clone_size: many
j_call: TRBJ1-3

cdr3_nt: TGCGCCAGCAGCCAAGTTCTCTGGGCGGCGGGGGACCACACAGATACGCAGTATTTT
cdr3_aa: CASSQVLWAAGDHTDTQYF
v_call: TRBV4-1
d_call: TRBD2
clone_size: many
j_call: TRBJ2-3

cdr3_nt: TGCGCCAGCAGCTTTGGAGCGGAGGGAGATACGCAGTATTTT
cdr3_aa: CASSFGAEGDTQYF
v_call: TRBV5-1
d_call: .
clone_size: many
j_call: TRBJ2-3

cdr3_nt: TGTGCCAGCAGCTTTTGGGCAGGACAAGGGGGCTCTGGGGCCAACGTCCTGACTTTC
cdr3_aa: CASSFWAGQGGSGANVLTF
v_call: TRBV7-8
d_call: .
clone_size: many
j_call: TRBJ2-6

cdr3_nt: TGTGCCAGCAGCCAAGCGACGGGAGAAGATCAGCCCCAGCATTTT
cdr3_aa: CASSQATGEDQPQHF
v_call: TRBV3-1
d_call: .
clone_size: .
j_call: TRBJ1-5

cdr3_nt: TGTGCCAGCAGCTTAACTAGCGGGAGGGATACGCAGTATTTT
cdr3_aa: CASSLTSGRDTQYF
v_call: TRBV7-2
d_call: TRBD2
clone_size: many
j_call: TRBJ2-3

cdr3_nt: TGTGCCAGCAGTCCACAAAACCAGCCCCAGCATTTT
cdr3_aa: CASSPQNQPQHF
v_call: TRBV12-3/TRBV12-4
d_call: .
clone_size: many
j_call: TRBJ1-5

cdr3_nt: TGTGCCAGCAGTTTATTTACAGTGACGGGCGGGGAGCTGTTTTTT
cdr3_aa: CASSLFTVTGGELFF
v_call: TRBV27
d_call: .
clone_size: many
j_call: TRBJ2-2

cdr3_nt: TGTGCAAGTCGCTTAGAAGGGGGACACCCCGGGAATGGGCAGTTCTTC
cdr3_aa: CASRLEGGHPGNGQFF
v_call: TRBV12-2
d_call: .
clone_size: many
j_call: TRBJ2-1

cdr3_nt: TGTGCCAGCTCACCACTTGTCCAGGGGGCGAGGGATACGCAGTATTTT
cdr3_aa: CASSPLVQGARDTQYF
v_call: TRBV18
d_call: TRBD1
clone_size: many
j_call: TRBJ2-3

cdr3_nt: TGCAGCGTTGACCAGCTGAACACTGAAGCTTTCTTT
cdr3_aa: CSVDQLNTEAFF
v_call: TRBV29-1
d_call: .
clone_size: many
j_call: TRBJ1-1

cdr3_nt: TGTGCCATCAGTGACTATGGGGTTTATGGAGAAGATACGCAGTATTTT
cdr3_aa: CAISDYGVYGEDTQYF
v_call: TRBV10-3
d_call: .
clone_size: .
j_call: TRBJ2-3

cdr3_nt: TGTGCCAGCAGCCAATGGACAGCCCTGAGGGCTTTCTTT
cdr3_aa: CASSQWTALRAFF
v_call: TRBV28
d_call: .
clone_size: few
j_call: TRBJ1-1

cdr3_nt: TGCGCCAGCAGCCAACAACTAGCGGGAGACGAGCAGTACTTC
cdr3_aa: CASSQQLAGDEQYF
v_call: TRBV4-1
d_call: TRBD2
clone_size: many
j_call: TRBJ2-7

cdr3_nt: TGCGCCAGCAGCTTCAGGGACGGGAGACTGGGTTCCAGCTCCTACGAGCAGTACTTC
cdr3_aa: CASSFRDGRLGSSSYEQYF
v_call: TRBV5-1
d_call: .
clone_size: .
j_call: TRBJ2-7

cdr3_nt: TGCAGTGGGGCTACAGGTCATAACGGGTACACTGAAGCTTTCTTT
cdr3_aa: CSGATGHNGYTEAFF
v_call: TRBV20-1
d_call: .
clone_size: many
j_call: TRBJ1-1

cdr3_nt: TGTGCCAGCTCACAACTGAGAGATACGCAGTATTTT
cdr3_aa: CASSQLRDTQYF
v_call: TRBV18
d_call: .
clone_size: many
j_call: TRBJ2-3

cdr3_nt: TGCAGTGCAATCTTGCGGGAGTATACAGATACGCAGTATTTT
cdr3_aa: CSAILREYTDTQYF
v_call: TRBV20-1
d_call: TRBD2
clone_size: few
j_call: TRBJ2-3

cdr3_nt: TGTGCCTGGAGCTTGGGTTCCTCCTACAATGAGCAGTTCTTC
cdr3_aa: CAWSLGSSYNEQFF
v_call: TRBV30
d_call: .
clone_size: few
j_call: TRBJ2-1

cdr3_nt: TGCGCCAGCAGCTCTTTGGGTCAAGAGACCCAGTACTTC
cdr3_aa: CASSSLGQETQYF
v_call: TRBV5-1
d_call: .
clone_size: many
j_call: TRBJ2-5

cdr3_nt: TGCGCCAGCAGCTTGGAGGCAGATAATCAGCCCCAGCATTTT
cdr3_aa: CASSLEADNQPQHF
v_call: TRBV5-1
d_call: .
clone_size: many
j_call: TRBJ1-5

cdr3_nt: TGCGCCAGCAGCGGAGCCGCAGATACGCAGTATTTT
cdr3_aa: CASSGAADTQYF
v_call: TRBV5-1
d_call: .
clone_size: many
j_call: TRBJ2-3

cdr3_nt: TGTGCCAGCAGTCCAAGAGGCACGGGGTATGGCAATCAGCCCCAGCATTTT
cdr3_aa: CASSPRGTGYGNQPQHF
v_call: TRBV27
d_call: .
clone_size: many
j_call: TRBJ1-5

cdr3_nt: TGCAGTGCTAGGAGACAGTTAGATCACGGGGAGCTGTTTTTT
cdr3_aa: CSARRQLDHGELFF
v_call: TRBV20-1
d_call: .
clone_size: many
j_call: TRBJ2-2

cdr3_nt: TGTGCCAGCAGCGTAGAATTAGCGGCGGGAGAGTTTAATGAGCAGTTCTTC
cdr3_aa: CASSVELAAGEFNEQFF
v_call: TRBV9
d_call: TRBD2
clone_size: many
j_call: TRBJ2-1